A single sample gave rise to the 30 T cell receptor beta chains below, sequenced in a study of T cell repertoires in cytomegalovirus infection. For these receptors, no antigen is known. MiXCR, applied by TCRdb to the reads, yields one record per CDR3 protein. The sample lists 900,000 to 950,000 distinct CDR3 sequences, roughly 30% occurring once. The starting material was cultured CD8+ T cells from PBMCs, obtained from culture after CMV antigen stimulation. These receptors were obtained from a human donor in good health (CMV status not recorded). Some clones in this sample may be carry-over from other donors' samples.

This clonotype has only a few counts. At one of its ends the junction is not consistent with the germline gene, which may arise from a read error. The gene calls are TRBV18 and TRBJ2-2, with TRBD1 identical over 7 bases. Germline CDR1 KGHSH, CDR2 LQKENI. The CDR3 consists of 17 residues. Written as DNA, the CDR3 is TGTGCCAGCTCACCACCGACGACAGGGACAGACACCCGGGAGCTGTTTTTT. Protein sequence: CASSPPTTGTDTRELFF.

The rearrangement links TRBV27 to TRBJ2-3; 11 bases align to TRBD2. The V and J ends lost 6 bases and 2 bases, in that order; junction bases with no gene match: 7. The CDR3 covers 16 residues. Per germline, CDR1 MNHEY and CDR2 SMNVEV (reference sequence). The CDR3 bases are TGTGCCAGCAGCATACTAGCGGGGGCCTACACAGATACGCAGTATTTT. Amino acids: CASSILAGAYTDTQYF.

This clonotype was detected many times. This sequence joins TRBV7-6 and TRBJ1-2; D is undetermined. Per germline, CDR1 SGHVS and CDR2 FNYEAQ. This CDR3 has 15 amino acids. Trimming left V 2 bases short and J 0 bases short, with 10 bases between. This CDR3 reads CASSLYDRANYGYTF. Written as DNA, the CDR3 is TGTGCCAGCAGCTTATACGACCGAGCTAACTATGGCTACACCTTC.

In this sample, this clonotype turned up many times. This sequence joins TRBV7-6 and TRBJ1-1; D may be TRBD1 (5 bases). This CDR3 has 14 residues. Between the trimmed V and J ends, which lost 5 bases and 1 base, there was a span of 11 bases. The germline V gene has CDR1 SGHVS and CDR2 FNYEAQ. CDR3 residues: CASSRGAANTEAFF. DNA for the CDR3: TGTGCCAGCAGCCGAGGGGCCGCGAACACTGAAGCTTTCTTT.

V usage is TRBV13 and J usage is TRBJ1-2; a weak D match, TRBD1 (5 bases). The length of the CDR3 is 14 residues. Trimming removed 3 bases from V and 5 bases from J, with 13 bases in between. Germline CDR1 and CDR2: PRHDT and FYEKMQ (reference sequence). The DNA of the CDR3 is TGTGCCAGCAGCTTGGGGGACTTGGCATATGGCTACACCTTC. It is translated as CASSLGDLAYGYTF.

This chain connects TRBV13 to TRBJ1-2; D is unresolved. The germline CDR1 and CDR2 sequences are PRHDT and FYEKMQ (reference sequence). V was pared by 0 bases and J by 4 bases, with 15 bases between. This CDR3 contains 16 residues. CDR3 protein: CASSLGRAGSSYGYTF. In DNA form, the CDR3 reads TGTGCCAGCAGCTTAGGACGGGCGGGATCCAGCTATGGCTACACCTTC.

This chain links TRBV4-1 with TRBJ1-1; 10 bases line up with TRBD1. The germline V gene has CDR1 MGHRA and CDR2 YSYEKL. V shed 3 bases, J shed 5 bases, and the junction held 6 bases outside the gene matches. CDR3 length: 15 residues. The CDR3 sequence: CASSHPGQGRTEAFF. The CDR3 bases are TGCGCCAGCAGCCACCCGGGACAGGGGAGGACTGAAGCTTTCTTT.

This clonotype was observed a handful of times. CDR3 sequence (DNA): TGTGCCAGCAGTGTCGGGGCTATGACTAATGAAAAACTGTTTTTT. Its protein product is CASSVGAMTNEKLFF. V and J are TRBV2 and TRBJ1-4, with TRBD1 as a possible D gene (5 bases). Trimming pared 4 bases from V and 2 bases from J, leaving 11 bases between. CDR3 length equals 15 residues. Germline loops: CDR1 SNHLY, CDR2 FYNNEI.

The V gene is TRBV12-3 or TRBV12-4, the J gene TRBJ1-1; 10 bases line up with TRBD1. This CDR3 is 15 amino acids long. Trimming removed 5 bases from V and 4 bases from J; junction bases left unmatched: 7. The CDR3 region has the DNA TGTGCCAGCAGTCCCCGGGACAGGGGTTTCACTGAAGCTTTCTTT. Its translation: CASSPRDRGFTEAFF.

This clonotype was recorded a few times. The rearrangement links TRBV12-3 or TRBV12-4 to TRBJ2-3; D gene unclear. CDR3 length equals 14 residues. Between the trimmed V and J ends, which lost 6 bases and 6 bases, there was a span of 16 bases. The CDR3 protein is CASSRHQTWDTQYF. The CDR3 DNA reads as TGTGCCAGCAGCCGACACCAGACTTGGGATACGCAGTATTTT.

This clonotype was recorded at least ten times. The V call is TRBV7-9, the J call TRBJ1-1; 7 positions agree with TRBD1. Per germline, CDR1 SEHNR and CDR2 FQNEAQ (reference sequence). The CDR3 covers 13 residues. The ends lost 1 base at V and 9 bases at J; junction bases unmatched: 5. CDR3 protein: CASSLVRDSQAFF. The CDR3 DNA sequence: TGTGCCAGCAGCTTAGTACGGGACAGCCAAGCTTTCTTT.

The chain recombines TRBV4-1 with TRBJ2-5, with 9 bases lining up with TRBD2. V shed 4 bases and J 1 base; nucleotides not matched to a gene: 4. The CDR3 consists of 15 residues. The germline CDR1 and CDR2 sequences are MGHRA and YSYEKL. CDR3 loop: CASSPLAGPQETQYF. In DNA form, the CDR3 reads TGCGCCAGCAGCCCACTAGCGGGCCCCCAAGAGACCCAGTACTTC.

The rearrangement joins TRBV6-6 to TRBJ1-4; 10 bases are shared with TRBD1. This CDR3 spans 15 amino acids. Unmatched junction bases numbered 7, after V lost 5 bases and J lost 7 bases. Per the germline V gene, CDR1 is MNHNY and CDR2 is SVGAGI (reference sequence). As DNA, the CDR3 is TGTGCCAGCAGTCTTCCGGGACAGGGGCGTGAAAAACTGTTTTTT. Translating it yields CASSLPGQGREKLFF.

The chain has TRBV6-2 or TRBV6-3 and TRBJ2-7, with TRBD2 matching 8 bases. Per germline, CDR1 MNHEY and CDR2 SVGEGT. V lost 2 bases to trimming and J lost 3 bases; unmatched junction nucleotides: 3. The CDR3 length is 14 residues. The CDR3 region has the DNA TGTGCCAGCAGTTACACGGGGGGGAACTACGAGCAGTACGTC. This encodes CASSYTGGNYEQYV.

This clonotype has only a few counts. V gene TRBV6-5 combines with J gene TRBJ1-1; D perhaps matches TRBD1 (5 bases). Trimming stripped 2 bases from V and 0 bases from J, with 13 bases between. The CDR3 is 16 amino acids. Germline V gives CDR1 MNHEY, CDR2 SVGAGI. The CDR3 region is CASSYNMGGLNTEAFF. CDR3 nucleotide sequence: TGTGCCAGCAGTTACAATATGGGGGGATTGAACACTGAAGCTTTCTTT.

This clonotype was seen only a few times. V is TRBV7-9 and J is TRBJ2-3; maybe TRBD2 (6 bases). V gave up 5 bases and J gave up 4 bases, with 16 bases separating them. The germline gives CDR1 SEHNR, CDR2 FQNEAQ (reference sequence). This CDR3 spans 15 amino acids. CDR3 region: CASSPTLAVPDTQYF. In DNA form, the CDR3 reads TGTGCCAGCAGCCCTACCTTAGCGGTCCCAGATACGCAGTATTTT.

Remarks on this clonotype: This may stem from a read error, because a much larger clone lies one nucleotide away. The chain employs TRBV5-1 and TRBJ2-3, with 7 bases fitting TRBD2. The J segment lost 0 bases and the V segment lost 4 bases, leaving 11 bases of the junction unmatched. The CDR3 is made up of 17 amino acids. Looked up from germline, CDR1 is SGHRS and CDR2 is YFSETQ. The CDR3 bases are TGCGCCAGCAGCAATTCCTTGGCGGGGGATAGCACAGATACGCAGTATTTT. It is translated as CASSNSLAGDSTDTQYF.

V gene TRBV12-5 combines with J gene TRBJ2-2, with D possibly being TRBD1 (5 bases). Germline V gene data show CDR1 as LGHNT and CDR2 as FRNRAP. The CDR3 has 16 residues. V lost 4 bases and J lost 4, with 16 bases in between. CDR3 sequence: CASGSNRTRTTGELFF. CDR3 sequence (DNA): TGTGCTAGTGGTTCCAATCGGACAAGAACCACCGGGGAGCTGTTTTTT.

As for this clonotype: An end of the junction does not agree with germline; a read error may underlie this. The V call is TRBV6-6, the J call TRBJ2-7; D perhaps matches TRBD2 (5 bases). This CDR3 region has 15 residues. Germline values: CDR1 MNHNY, CDR2 SVGAGI (reference sequence). This CDR3 reads CASSYNPAPAGNSSF. CDR3 DNA: TGTGCCAGCAGTTATAACCCAGCTCCGGCCGGGAACAGCTCTTTC.

The chain combines TRBV7-8 with TRBJ1-4, with 9 bases that match TRBD1. Trimming removed 5 bases from V and 4 bases from J; junction bases left unmatched: 11. The germline gives CDR1 SGHVS, CDR2 FQNEAQ. This CDR3 region has 17 residues. CDR3 sequence (DNA): TGTGCCAGCAGCCAGCGGGGACAGGGCAAGATTAATGAAAAACTGTTTTTT. This translates into CASSQRGQGKINEKLFF.

In regard to this clonotype: An end of the junction does not agree with germline; a read error may underlie this. This chain links TRBV5-4 with TRBJ2-5; perhaps TRBD1 as D (5 bases). Germline V gene data show CDR1 as SGHNT and CDR2 as YYREEE (reference sequence). The CDR3 extends over 15 amino acids. The CDR3 region is CVSSVGPSSQETQYF. DNA for the CDR3: TGTGTCAGCAGCGTGGGGCCAAGTTCTCAAGAGACCCAGTACTTC.

The chain is built from TRBV9 and TRBJ1-2; weak D call: TRBD1 (5 bases). Germline values: CDR1 SGDLS, CDR2 YYNGEE. This CDR3 is built from 16 residues. V was pared by 4 bases and J by 3 bases, with 19 bases between. The CDR3 DNA sequence: TGTGCCAGCAGCACGCACGGATCAGGGAGAGACTATGGCTACACCTTC. Amino acids: CASSTHGSGRDYGYTF.

Worth noting for this clonotype: Mismatch with germline at one junction end may stem from a read error. The J gene is TRBJ1-2, the V gene TRBV6-8; 11 bases agree with TRBD1. CDR3 length: 13 amino acids. Germline V gene lookup returns CDR1 MNHGY and CDR2 SAAAGT. CDR3 amino acids: CVSTGQGAVGYTF. DNA of the CDR3: TGTGTCAGCACCGGACAGGGGGCCGTTGGCTACACCTTC.

J is TRBJ2-1 and V is TRBV19; D not resolved. Germline V gene sequence: CDR1 LNHDA, CDR2 SQIVND (reference sequence). The CDR3 is made up of 12 amino acids. Trimming shortened V by 1 base and J by 12 bases, and 10 bases separated the two germline ends. The CDR3 bases are TGTGCCAGTAGTATAGGGAGCTCGGGGCAGTTCTTC. Translation: CASSIGSSGQFF.

This clonotype was counted a few times. A much bigger clone sits one base away, suggesting this may be a read error. The J gene is TRBJ2-3, the V gene TRBV4-2; no definite D call. The CDR3 consists of 16 residues. With 0 bases removed from V and 4 bases from J, the gap between germline ends came to 14 bases. Germline assignment: CDR1 LGHNA and CDR2 YNFKEQ. CDR3 nucleotides: TGTGCCAGCAGCCAAGATTATAACTCCGTCGCAGATACGCAGTATTTT. Translating it yields CASSQDYNSVADTQYF.

This clonotype came up many times. The chain couples TRBV7-2 to TRBJ1-4; D is uncertain. This CDR3 has 13 residues. V lost 1 base, J lost 7 bases, and 7 bases lay in between. Germline V gene data show CDR1 as SGHTA and CDR2 as FQGNSA. In DNA, the CDR3 is TGTGCCAGCAGCTTAGGAGGGTCTGAAAAACTGTTTTTT. It specifies CASSLGGSEKLFF.

This chain joins TRBV7-8 and TRBJ2-2, with 7 bases fitting TRBD1. V shed 5 bases and J 4 bases; nucleotides not matched to a gene: 10. The CDR3 spans 16 residues. In germline, CDR1 is SGHVS, CDR2 FQNEAQ. CDR3 nucleotides: TGTGCCAGCAGCAGTAGGGGGCGAAAGGTCACCGGGGAGCTGTTTTTT. Translation: CASSSRGRKVTGELFF.

This clonotype was counted between two and nine times. This chain connects TRBV12-3 or TRBV12-4 to TRBJ1-4; 9 bases fit TRBD1. The V gene end was trimmed by 7 bases and the J gene end by 8 bases; junction bases not matched to a gene: 8. The CDR3 runs 14 residues. The DNA for the CDR3 is TGTGCCAGCACAACAGGGGGCTGGGGGGAAAAACTGTTTTTT. Translated: CASTTGGWGEKLFF.

There are many counts of this clonotype. The CDR3 is CASSVLDRPYEQYF. In DNA, the CDR3 is TGTGCCAGCAGCGTTCTTGACAGGCCTTACGAGCAGTACTTC. This rearrangement joins TRBV7-8 to TRBJ2-7, with D tentatively TRBD1 (6 bases). V was clipped by 5 bases and J by 4 bases, with 15 bases between them. From germline, CDR1 is SGHVS and CDR2 FQNEAQ. There are 14 residues in the CDR3.

This clonotype has just a few counts. The rearrangement joins TRBV12-3 or TRBV12-4 to TRBJ2-2, with D possibly being TRBD2 (5 bases). The CDR3 covers 13 residues. V lost 6 bases and J 4 bases, leaving 9 bases between the germline ends. The DNA of the CDR3 is TGTGCCAGCAGCGGGGTTGCCACCGGGGAGCTGTTTTTT. Protein: CASSGVATGELFF.